Shown below are 10 T cell receptor beta chains from a single sample sequenced in a study of CD8 T cells in ankylosing spondylitis. TCRdb independently ran MiXCR on the 5' RACE reads; one entry per CDR3 protein. The data contain 250,000 to 400,000 distinct CDR3 sequences, around a tenth of them singletons. The specimen was blood, either unsorted or a sorted T cell fraction (not recorded which). Every receptor here comes from a female donor with ankylosing spondylitis or in good health (not recorded which).

The sample holds many counts of this clonotype. The chain is built from TRBV28 and TRBJ2-7; D possibly matches TRBD1 or TRBD2 (5 bases each). V was shortened by 6 bases and J by 3 bases, with 15 bases between the two germline ends. From germline, CDR1 is MDHEN and CDR2 SYDVKM. There are 14 residues in the CDR3. CDR3 amino acids: CASRSGTFLYEQYF. DNA for the CDR3: TGTGCCAGCAGATCCGGGACGTTTCTCTACGAGCAGTACTTC.

This chain connects TRBV18 to TRBJ1-1, with a tentative D call TRBD1 (6 bases). V was cut by 6 bases and J by 2 bases, with 16 bases left in between. The V gene's germline CDR1 is KGHSH and CDR2 LQKENI. The CDR3 runs 15 residues. DNA for the CDR3: TGTGCCAGCTCTGCTTGGGAAGGGGGTAACACTGAAGCTTTCTTT. Its translation: CASSAWEGGNTEAFF.

The table lists this clonotype with many counts. The chain has TRBV20-1 and TRBJ2-1; 7 bases fit TRBD1. Germline CDR1 is DFQATT and CDR2 is SNEGSKA (reference sequence). The CDR3 is 16 residues long. The junction had 6 bases not matched to a gene; V was cut back by 0 bases and J by 1 base. The CDR3 sequence is CSARDSDRVSYNEQFF. CDR3 nucleotide sequence: TGCAGTGCTAGAGATTCCGACAGGGTTTCCTACAATGAGCAGTTCTTC.

This clonotype came up many times. CDR3 sequence reads: CASSLIGRVGTEAFF. CDR3 nucleotide sequence: TGCGCCAGCAGCTTGATCGGTAGGGTAGGAACTGAAGCTTTCTTT. V is TRBV5-1 and J is TRBJ1-1; no firm D call. V gave up 1 base and J gave up 5 bases, with 15 bases separating them. The length of the CDR3 is 15 residues. Germline loops: CDR1 SGHRS, CDR2 YFSETQ. Supplemented by reference TRBV5-1 and TRBJ1-1, the full variable domain reads KAGVTQTPRYLIKTRGQQVTLSCSPISGHRSVSWYQQTPGQGLQFLFEYFSETQRNKGNFPGRFSGRQFSNSRSEMNVSTLELGDSALYLCASSLIGRVGTEAFFGQGTRLTVV.

The table lists this clonotype with a few counts. This sequence joins TRBV18 and TRBJ2-1; TRBD2 matches 9 bases. CDR3 length equals 14 residues. The ends lost 6 bases at V and 6 bases at J; junction bases unmatched: 6. The germline V gene encodes CDR1 KGHSH and CDR2 LQKENI. The CDR3 region has the DNA TGTGCCAGCTCGCCCCCTAGCGGGATCAATGAGCAGTTCTTC. Residues: CASSPPSGINEQFF.

Notes on this clonotype: The junction differs from germline at one of its ends, possibly a read error. This sequence joins TRBV7-7 and TRBJ2-6, with 9 bases aligning to TRBD1. This CDR3 has 18 residues. CDR1 is SSHAT, CDR2 FNYEAQ, per germline (reference sequence). The chain's CDR3 is CASSPVPGQGKGANVLTF. Written as DNA, the CDR3 is TGTGCTAGCAGTCCCGTCCCGGGACAGGGTAAAGGGGCCAACGTCCTGACTTTC.

This clonotype was found many times. The chain uses TRBV15 and TRBJ2-1; D gene unclear. Between the trimmed V and J ends, which lost 0 bases and 8 bases, there was a span of 8 bases. Looked up from germline, CDR1 is LNHNV and CDR2 is YYDKDF (reference sequence). CDR3 size: 13 residues. The CDR3 sequence is CATSRDVGYEQFF. Here the CDR3 DNA reads TGTGCCACCAGCAGAGATGTGGGTTATGAGCAGTTCTTC.

This clonotype was seen more than once but under ten times. This chain joins TRBV28 and TRBJ2-1; 7 bases are a match to TRBD1. The CDR3 sequence is 12 residues long. The germline V gene encodes CDR1 MDHEN and CDR2 SYDVKM. V was clipped by 5 bases and J by 15 bases; unmatched bases: 10. The CDR3 DNA sequence: TGTGCCAGCAGTACTCGGACAGGTTCTCCGTTCTTC. Translation gives CASSTRTGSPFF.

This clonotype has a count of ten or more. The genes are TRBV27 and TRBJ2-1; D may be TRBD1 or TRBD2 (6 bases each). CDR3 length: 15 residues. Trimming took 6 bases from V and 0 from J, leaving 12 bases between them. Germline V gene sequence: CDR1 MNHEY, CDR2 SMNVEV (reference sequence). The CDR3 reads CASSHGGNSYNEQFF. Written as DNA, the CDR3 is TGTGCCAGCAGCCACGGGGGCAACTCCTACAATGAGCAGTTCTTC.

This clonotype has a count of ten or more. The chain links TRBV29-1 to TRBJ2-2; tentatively, D is TRBD1 (6 bases). The CDR3 totals 15 residues. V was cut by 5 bases and J by 0 bases, with 13 bases left in between. Germline CDR1 SQVTM, CDR2 ANQGSEA. CDR3 bases: TGCAGCGTTATCCGGGACACCCCGAACACCGGGGAGCTGTTTTTT. It yields the protein CSVIRDTPNTGELFF.